This TCR beta chain was sequenced during a study of breast tumors, draining lymph nodes, adjacent tissues. With V trimmed by 5 bases and J by 2 bases, 10 bases remained unmatched. Per germline, CDR1 DFQATT and CDR2 SNEGSKA (reference sequence). This CDR3 contains 15 residues. By share, this clonotype ranks as medium-sized. Antigen: not known. Study-level points and caveats: Findings are consistent with lymph node origin and intratumoral expansion of most tumor T cells. The lymph node origin of tumor T cells was framed as consistent with a hypothesis, not demonstrated. Compared with basal-like, luminal-like tumors shared significantly more repertoire with nontumor tissue. Tumor TCR diversity was below lymph nodes but above nontumor tissue.

TCRdb independently ran MiXCR on the multiplex PCR reads; one entry per CDR3 protein. The data contain under 15,000 distinct CDR3 sequences, roughly 40% of them singletons. This sequence was found in a female donor with breast cancer. Some clones in this sample may be carry-over from other donors' samples. The chain uses TRBV20-1 and TRBJ2-3; 7 bases agree with TRBD2. What was sequenced was breast tumor tissue. The CDR3 sequence: CSARVAGQLTDTQYF. CDR3 nucleotides: TGCAGTGCTCGGGTAGCGGGCCAACTCACAGATACGCAGTATTTT.